These 19 T cell receptor beta chains were all obtained from the same sample, sequenced in a study of regulatory T cells in long-lasting Graves disease. The time point is: newly diagnosed GD, antithyroid drugs for less than 3 months. Isolated PBMC RNA provided the starting material for the TCR library. Libraries of TCR beta came from iRepertoire HTBI primers plus Arm-PCR of CDR3 regions. TCRdb reprocessed the multiplex PCR reads via MiXCR and lists one record per CDR3 protein. The sample gives 350,000 to 400,000 distinct CDR3 sequences, roughly a sixth of which show up once; about 20% is in the top ten. Sequences were derived from peripheral blood mononuclear cells (PBMCs), sampled at new diagnosis, from a patient treated with antithyroid drugs. Every receptor here comes from a female donor with Graves disease.

The chain combines TRBV6-5 with TRBJ2-5; 9 bases map to TRBD2. The CDR3 is 17 amino acids. The V gene end was trimmed by 0 bases and the J gene end by 2 bases; junction bases not matched to a gene: 7. CDR1 is MNHEY and CDR2 is SVGAGI in the germline V gene. CDR3 nucleotides: TGTGCCAGCAGTTACTCTGCTAGCGGGAAGAAACAAGAGACCCAGTACTTC. This codes for CASSYSASGKKQETQYF.

This clonotype was seen many times. The chain couples TRBV12-3 or TRBV12-4 to TRBJ2-3; 10 bases are shared with TRBD1. V shed 8 bases, J shed 3 bases, and the junction held 8 bases outside the gene matches. This CDR3 comprises 15 residues. The CDR3 coding sequence is TGTGCCAGCGCGCGAAGGACAGGGGGAACAGATACGCAGTATTTT. Its protein product is CASARRTGGTDTQYF.

This clonotype was detected ten times or more. J is TRBJ1-1 and V is TRBV2; 8 bases agree with TRBD1. V was clipped by 4 bases and J by 9 bases; unmatched bases: 1. CDR1 and CDR2 (germline): SNHLY, FYNNEI. The CDR3 length is 11 residues. The CDR3 reads CASSGTGQAFF. Written as DNA, the CDR3 is TGTGCCAGCAGTGGGACAGGGCAAGCTTTCTTT. The full variable domain, its missing parts supplied by reference TRBV2 and TRBJ1-1, is EPEVTQTPSHQVTQMGQEVILRCVPISNHLYFYWYRQILGQKVEFLVSFYNNEISEKSEIFDDQFSVERPDGSNFTLKIRSTKLEDSAMYFCASSGTGQAFFGQGTRLTVV.

This clonotype occurred a few times. The CDR3 ends on some other residue instead of the conserved phenylalanine or tryptophan, so this is likely a read error. The DNA is left out, because the CDR3 cannot be placed on it with certainty; the CDR3 is given as TCRdb lists it. The rearrangement uses TRBV5-5 and TRBJ1-2; TRBD1, the D gene given by the table, was not confirmed from the DNA. Germline V CDR1 and CDR2: SGHKS, YYEKEE (reference sequence). Termini included, the CDR3 measures 13 amino acids. The CDR3 sequence: CASSLGYRGVKSR.

This clonotype was recorded many times. This rearrangement joins TRBV6-2 or TRBV6-3 to TRBJ2-3; D may correspond to TRBD1 or TRBD2 (5 bases each). V lost 5 bases to trimming and J lost 9 bases, with 12 bases between them. This CDR3 region has 12 residues. Germline lookup yields CDR1 MNHEY and CDR2 SVGEGT. The CDR3: CASSPHRDTQYF. The DNA for the CDR3 is TGTGCCAGCAGTCCCCATAGGGACACGCAGTATTTT.

The CDR3 nucleotides are TGTGCCAGCAGTCGCTGGCTAGCGGGAGAGAGAGAGCAGTACTTC. Protein sequence: CASSRWLAGEREQYF. V gene TRBV6-2 or TRBV6-3 combines with J gene TRBJ2-7; 10 positions agree with TRBD2. The length of the CDR3 is 15 residues. Germline-derived CDR1 and CDR2 are MNHEY and SVGEGT. V lost 5 bases, J lost 7 bases, and 11 bases stayed unmatched.

The chain has TRBV5-1 and TRBJ1-1, with a possible D match to TRBD1 (5 bases). Germline V CDR1 and CDR2: SGHRS, YFSETQ. CDR3 length equals 16 residues. Trimming pared 0 bases from V and 1 base from J, leaving 13 bases between. The CDR3 region is CASSLVGLQTNTEAFF. The CDR3 DNA reads as TGCGCCAGCAGCTTGGTGGGACTCCAGACGAACACTGAAGCTTTCTTT.

There are a few counts of this clonotype. The J gene is TRBJ2-7, the V gene TRBV2, with TRBD2 matching over 9 bases. CDR3 size: 16 residues. V trimming: 2 bases; J trimming: 0 bases; junction bases outside the gene matches: 5. Germline V lookup: CDR1 SNHLY, CDR2 FYNNEI. The CDR3 sequence is CASSEFVAGDSYEQYF. In DNA, the CDR3 is TGTGCCAGCAGTGAATTTGTAGCGGGGGACTCCTACGAGCAGTACTTC.

This clonotype was seen ten or more times. The chain is built from TRBV10-3 and TRBJ1-1; a weak D match, TRBD1 (6 bases). Germline values: CDR1 ENHRY, CDR2 SYGVKD. This CDR3 region has 16 residues. Trimming removed 5 bases from V and 1 base from J, with 17 bases in between. The CDR3 DNA reads TGTGCCATCAGTCTATCCCGGGACACCTGGAACACTGAAGCTTTCTTT. This gives the protein CAISLSRDTWNTEAFF.

V is TRBV6-2 or TRBV6-3 and J is TRBJ2-2; 8 nucleotides match TRBD1. Germline CDR1 reads MNHEY; CDR2 reads SVGEGT. The length of the CDR3 is 18 residues. Unmatched junction bases numbered 17, after V lost 8 bases and J lost 3 bases. The CDR3 coding sequence is TGTGCCAGCTGTATAAATCAGGGGGCAGGGTTCGACACCGGGGAGCTGTTTTTT. Translating gives CASCINQGAGFDTGELFF.

This clonotype was picked up many times. This sequence joins TRBV5-1 and TRBJ2-3; a weak D match, TRBD2 (6 bases). The CDR3 covers 14 residues. CDR1 and CDR2 (germline): SGHRS, YFSETQ. V lost 4 bases to trimming and J lost 6 bases, with 15 bases between them. The CDR3 here is CASSGSGSADTQYF. The CDR3 bases are TGCGCCAGCAGCGGTAGCGGTTCTGCGGATACGCAGTATTTT.

There are many counts of this clonotype. The V and J genes are TRBV11-2 and TRBJ1-1, with D perhaps TRBD1 (6 bases). The CDR3 contains 14 residues. The germline gives CDR1 SGHAT, CDR2 FQNNGV. The V end was cut by 4 bases, the J end by 6 bases, with 15 bases between. CDR3 in amino acids: CASSSYRVSPEAFF. The CDR3 nucleotides read TGTGCCAGCAGCTCGTACAGGGTTTCTCCTGAAGCTTTCTTT.

The chain uses TRBV29-1 and TRBJ2-1, with 12 bases identical to TRBD1. This CDR3 is built from 19 residues. Germline V gene data show CDR1 as SQVTM and CDR2 as ANQGSEA. Germline trimming cut 4 bases from V and 4 bases from J; bases unmatched to any gene: 17. CDR3 amino acids: CSVVGGDRGQMASYNEQFF. The CDR3 DNA is TGCAGCGTTGTGGGGGGGGACAGGGGGCAAATGGCATCTTACAATGAGCAGTTCTTC.

As regards this clonotype: This could be a read error, since a much larger clone is one nucleotide away. CDR3 in amino acids: CASSFGGNGRFF. Written as DNA, the CDR3 is TGTGCCAGCAGTTTTGGAGGTAATGGGCGGTTCTTC. The chain recombines TRBV12-3 or TRBV12-4 with TRBJ2-1; D is possibly TRBD2 (5 bases). CDR3 length: 12 amino acids. V was cut by 3 bases and J by 15 bases, with 15 bases left in between.

This clonotype appeared a few times. V usage is TRBV6-8 and J usage is TRBJ1-5; D is undetermined. V lost 5 bases and J lost 4, with 24 bases in between. This CDR3 is 18 amino acids long. CDR1 is MNHGY and CDR2 is SAAAGT in the germline V gene. CDR3 sequence (DNA): TGTGCCAGCAGTGAACCTCCGGGGTCCCCAAACTTTAATCAGCCCCAGCATTTT. The encoded protein is CASSEPPGSPNFNQPQHF.

This clonotype has only a few counts. This chain uses TRBV4-1 with TRBJ2-7; D not resolved. Trimming cost V 4 bases and J 0 bases, with 13 bases left between them. Per the germline V gene, CDR1 is MGHRA and CDR2 is YSYEKL. CDR3 length equals 15 residues. The CDR3 region has the DNA TGCGCCAGCAGCCCTACGGCAGCCCTCTCCTACGAGCAGTACTTC. Its protein product is CASSPTAALSYEQYF.

This clonotype appeared many times. No DNA is shown, since the ends of the CDR3 on it are uncertain; the CDR3 is the one TCRdb lists. The chain uses TRBV28 and TRBJ2-7. Germline CDR1 reads MDHEN; CDR2 reads SYDVKM. The CDR3 region is 14 residues in length, termini included. This chain's CDR3 is CASSTSDRSYEQYF.

The V gene is TRBV27, the J gene TRBJ1-2; no definite D call. The CDR3 is 15 residues long. The germline V gene has CDR1 MNHEY and CDR2 SMNVEV (reference sequence). V lost 0 bases and J lost 4, with 12 bases in between. The CDR3 loop is CASSLSGMGSYGYTF. The CDR3, as DNA: TGTGCCAGCAGTTTATCAGGGATGGGGAGCTATGGCTACACCTTC.

The chain joins TRBV4-1 to TRBJ1-2; 11 positions agree with TRBD1. Germline V lookup: CDR1 MGHRA, CDR2 YSYEKL. The CDR3 totals 16 residues. Trimming cost V 4 bases and J 6 bases; bases outside gene matches: 10. CDR3 residues: CASSPPSRGQGDGYTF. CDR3 coding DNA: TGCGCCAGCAGCCCCCCCTCCCGGGGACAGGGGGATGGCTACACCTTC.